Listed below are T cell receptor beta chains from one sample, sequenced in a study of control samples from healthy donors and cancer patients. The protocol was immunoSEQ multiplex PCR, while the TCRdb copy is restricted to in-frame clones and leaves out a portion. The sample shows 85,000 to 110,000 clones, around 89% of them seen only once. Material for sequencing was PBMCs. These TCRs come from a man aged 55 to 70 with lung cancer. Each CDR3 is given with its conserved first and last residue. Clone sizes are given selectively: once, few, many, or a class where the clone is expanded.

>TRBJ1-6|TRBV7-7|NA|13
CASSLDRDSPLHF
>TRBJ1-2|TRBV24-1|NA|14
CATSPRGGSYGYTF
>TRBJ1-6|TRBV3-1/TRBV3-2|once|15
CASSQGTDRDAPLHF
>TRBJ1-5|TRBV27|NA|14
CASSSTGEGQAQHF
>TRBJ1-1|TRBV7-6|once|13
CASSRYGQTEAFF
>TRBJ1-4|TRBV27|NA|15
CASSLSGTGLEKLFF
>TRBJ1-5|TRBV3-1/TRBV3-2|NA|17
CASSQFYPGVGNQPQHF
>TRBJ2-5|TRBV5-1|NA|14
CASKIGLSQETQYF
>TRBJ2-7|TRBV6-6|NA|16
CASGSEGLSDLYEQYF
>TRBJ1-3|TRBV5-1|NA|16
CASSLEAGSSGNTIYF
>TRBJ1-1|TRBV7-8|NA|14
CASSRQGASTEAFF
>TRBJ1-6|TRBV2|NA|16
CASSEALLGQGSPLHF
>TRBJ1-1|TRBV7-9|NA|13
CASSLIIGDEAFF
>TRBJ1-1|TRBV7-2|NA|12
CASSFLVRGAFF
>TRBJ2-6|TRBV4-2|NA|18
CASSQVLSGGAGANVLTF
>TRBJ2-5|TRBV11-1|NA|14
CASSLAALGETQYF
>TRBJ1-1|TRBV19|NA|15
CASRDNSGMNTEAFF
>TRBJ2-4|TRBV10-1|NA|15
CASSEGRAAKNIQYF
>TRBJ1-3|TRBV6-5|NA|12
CAIPSGGNTIYF
>TRBJ2-1|TRBV6-2/TRBV6-3|NA|16
CASSTRDRGPYNEQFF
>TRBJ2-3|TRBV3-1/TRBV3-2|NA|17
CASSQDWGAVGTDTQYF
>TRBJ1-3|TRBV5-1|NA|15
CASSSGTGSGNTIYF
>TRBJ1-4|TRBV11-3|NA|14
CASSRGQPNEKLFF
>TRBJ1-1|TRBV7-9|NA|15
CASLFRQGGFTEAFF
>TRBJ1-2|TRBV5-1|NA|14
CASSLDRESYGYTF
>TRBJ2-6|TRBV6-6|NA|15
CASSKQGAGANVLTF
>TRBJ1-1|TRBV18|NA|13
CASSPSTAAEAFF
>TRBJ2-2|TRBV29-1|NA|14
CSVRGMGHAGELFF
>TRBJ1-5|TRBV3-1/TRBV3-2|NA|14
CASSPQVNNQPQHF
>TRBJ1-4|TRBV5-1|few|14
CASSLGTGREKLFF
>TRBJ2-5|TRBV25-1|once|14
CASSEWTDQETQYF
>TRBJ2-7|TRBV9|NA|15
CASSVADFGTAQQYF
>TRBJ2-2|TRBV6-1|NA|18
CASSVFFGADFNTGELFF
>TRBJ2-1|TRBV7-3|NA|14
CASSRGGSYNEQFF
>TRBJ2-1|TRBV5-1|NA|15
CASSFGQQLNNEQFF
>TRBJ2-7|TRBV7-9|NA|12
CASSFGSYEQYF
>TRBJ2-2|TRBV24-1|NA|14
CATSERQFSGELFF
>TRBJ1-1|TRBV5-1|NA|15
CASSPGQGMNTEAFF
>TRBJ1-4|TRBV18|once|14
CASSPDRTNEKLFF
>TRBJ1-5|TRBV5-1|NA|15
CASSLGGREGQPQHF
>TRBJ2-5|TRBV5-1|NA|15
CASSSFRGTQETQYF
>TRBJ1-1|TRBV6-4|NA|15
CASSDSQQGSTEAFF
>TRBJ1-6|TRBV30|few|14
CACQDRAAGSPLHF
>TRBJ2-5|TRBV5-1|few|17
CASSLARSGGFQETQYF
>TRBJ2-5|TRBV7-2|NA|15
CASSLAQNRKETQYF
>TRBJ1-3|TRBV7-9|NA|16
CASSSDRGRPGNTIYF
>TRBJ1-4|TRBV13|NA|15
CASSLRQGANEKLFF
>TRBJ2-2|TRBV6-2/TRBV6-3|NA|17
CASSGTGQGRGLEELFF
>TRBJ2-1|TRBV30|NA|16
CAWSSYRGRPYNEQFF
>TRBJ1-4|TRBV30|NA|16
CAWRGGQALVNEKLFF
>TRBJ2-1|TRBV12-3/TRBV12-4|NA|12
CASTQRYDEQFF
>TRBJ2-1|TRBV11-1|NA|12
CASSLAGDEQFF
>TRBJ1-3|TRBV5-6|NA|13
CASSRKGGNTIYF